A selection of T cell receptor beta chains follows, all from one sample in a study of blood T cell repertoires in COVID-19. Produced via immunoSEQ multiplex PCR; TCRdb's table is partial and in-frame only. The sample shows 250,000 or so clones, about 87% of them seen only once. The sequenced material came from PBMCs or T cells enriched from blood (not recorded which). The source of these receptors is a woman in her 40s who had been exposed to COVID-19. Each CDR3 is given with its conserved first and last residue. The D gene is left open where the match is weak. Size is omitted from some rows. Given values are once, few, many or a class for expanded clones.

J: TRBJ1-4
V: TRBV27
size: -
D: TRBD1
CDR3: CASSTGDAEKLFF
DNA: TGTGCCAGCAGCACAGGGGACGCTGAAAAACTGTTTTTT

J: TRBJ2-5
V: TRBV28
size: -
D: -
CDR3: CASSLRGRGQETQYF
DNA: TGTGCCAGCAGTTTGCGGGGTAGGGGTCAAGAGACCCAGTACTTC

J: TRBJ1-1
V: TRBV4-2
size: -
D: -
CDR3: CASSQDRSTEAFF
DNA: TGTGCCAGCAGCCAAGATCGTAGCACTGAAGCTTTCTTT

J: TRBJ2-2
V: TRBV6-4
size: -
D: -
CDR3: CASSPEDTGELFF
DNA: TGTGCCAGCAGCCCAGAGGACACCGGGGAGCTGTTTTTT

J: TRBJ2-3
V: TRBV29-1
size: -
D: -
CDR3: CSVDKTRQADTQYF
DNA: TGCAGCGTTGATAAGACCCGACAGGCAGATACGCAGTATTTT

J: TRBJ2-5
V: TRBV4-1
size: -
D: TRBD1
CDR3: CASSQRLTGTGGEETQYF
DNA: TGCGCCAGCAGCCAACGTTTAACCGGGACAGGGGGTGAAGAGACCCAGTACTTC

J: TRBJ1-1
V: TRBV10-3
size: -
D: -
CDR3: CAITSTGSGTEAFF
DNA: TGTGCCATCACCTCCACAGGGTCGGGGACTGAAGCTTTCTTT

J: TRBJ1-2
V: TRBV5-1
size: -
D: TRBD1
CDR3: CASSYAVGTAANYGYTF
DNA: TGCGCCAGCAGCTACGCGGTGGGGACAGCCGCTAACTATGGCTACACCTTC

J: TRBJ1-2
V: TRBV3-1/TRBV3-2
size: -
D: -
CDR3: CASSQGGTGGAGYTF
DNA: TGTGCCAGCAGCCAAGGGGGTACGGGAGGGGCAGGCTACACCTTC

J: TRBJ2-2
V: TRBV5-8
size: few
D: -
CDR3: CASSFGGGHTGELFF
DNA: TGTGCCAGCAGCTTCGGGGGAGGTCACACCGGGGAGCTGTTTTTT

J: TRBJ2-2
V: TRBV4-3
size: -
D: TRBD2
CDR3: CASSQALLAGGSDTGELFF
DNA: TGCGCCAGCAGCCAAGCCCTCCTAGCGGGAGGGTCGGACACCGGGGAGCTGTTTTTT

J: TRBJ1-2
V: TRBV6-1
size: -
D: TRBD1
CDR3: CASSEGGTGNYGYTF
DNA: TGTGCCAGCAGTGAAGGCGGGACAGGCAACTATGGCTACACCTTC

J: TRBJ1-6
V: TRBV28
size: once
D: TRBD1
CDR3: CASCVLQGSSYNSPLHF
DNA: TGTGCCAGCTGCGTACTACAGGGGAGCTCCTATAATTCACCCCTCCACTTT

J: TRBJ1-2
V: TRBV5-4
size: once
D: -
CDR3: CASSLARGANYGYTF
DNA: TGTGCCAGCAGCTTGGCCCGGGGAGCTAACTATGGCTACACCTTC

J: TRBJ1-2
V: TRBV6-5
size: -
D: TRBD1
CDR3: CASRGQIQTTGTF
DNA: TGTGCCAGCAGGGGACAGATACAGACCACGGGCACCTTC

J: TRBJ2-2
V: TRBV30
size: -
D: TRBD1
CDR3: CAWRTGGATGELFF
DNA: TGTGCCTGGCGGACAGGTGGGGCCACCGGGGAGCTGTTTTTT

J: TRBJ2-1
V: TRBV6-2/TRBV6-3
size: -
D: -
CDR3: CASSPTGSSYNEQFF
DNA: TGTGCCAGCAGTCCCACAGGGAGCTCCTACAATGAGCAGTTCTTC

J: TRBJ1-5
V: TRBV27
size: -
D: TRBD1
CDR3: CASSLNRGTNQPQHF
DNA: TGTGCCAGCAGTTTAAACAGGGGTACCAATCAGCCCCAGCATTTT

J: TRBJ1-5
V: TRBV30
size: -
D: TRBD1
CDR3: CAWSVGTGGFQPQHF
DNA: TGTGCCTGGAGTGTAGGAACAGGGGGCTTTCAGCCCCAGCATTTT

J: TRBJ2-1
V: TRBV11-2
size: once
D: TRBD1
CDR3: CASVTRQGAGEQFF
DNA: TGTGCCAGCGTCACCCGACAGGGGGCGGGAGAGCAGTTCTTC

J: TRBJ1-5
V: TRBV5-6
size: few
D: TRBD1
CDR3: CASSLGTGGGQPQHF
DNA: TGTGCCAGCAGCTTGGGGACAGGAGGGGGACAGCCCCAGCATTTT

J: TRBJ2-5
V: TRBV7-9
size: -
D: TRBD1
CDR3: CASSPRDRDQETQYF
DNA: TGTGCCAGCAGCCCCAGGGACAGGGACCAAGAGACCCAGTACTTC

J: TRBJ2-2
V: TRBV18
size: -
D: -
CDR3: CASSGRSTGELFF
DNA: TGTGCCAGCTCGGGCCGGTCCACCGGGGAGCTGTTTTTT

J: TRBJ2-6
V: TRBV5-6
size: -
D: -
CDR3: CASSLRTASGANVLTF
DNA: TGTGCCAGCAGCTTACGGACAGCCTCTGGGGCCAACGTCCTGACTTTC

J: TRBJ1-2
V: TRBV19
size: -
D: -
CDR3: CASLRDTAYGYTF
DNA: TGTGCCAGCTTACGGGACACGGCCTATGGCTACACCTTC

J: TRBJ1-5
V: TRBV19
size: -
D: TRBD1
CDR3: CASSILGQGSQPQHF
DNA: TGTGCCAGTAGTATCTTGGGACAGGGTAGTCAGCCCCAGCATTTT

J: TRBJ2-2
V: TRBV19
size: -
D: TRBD1
CDR3: CASSVGQANTGELFF
DNA: TGTGCCAGTAGTGTGGGACAGGCGAACACCGGGGAGCTGTTTTTT

J: TRBJ2-1
V: TRBV25-1
size: -
D: TRBD2
CDR3: CASTPSLAGNNEQFF
DNA: TGTGCCAGCACTCCGAGTCTAGCGGGAAACAATGAGCAGTTCTTC

J: TRBJ1-1
V: TRBV2
size: -
D: -
CDR3: CASSDGGTAEAFF
DNA: TGTGCCAGCAGTGATGGGGGGACGGCTGAAGCTTTCTTT